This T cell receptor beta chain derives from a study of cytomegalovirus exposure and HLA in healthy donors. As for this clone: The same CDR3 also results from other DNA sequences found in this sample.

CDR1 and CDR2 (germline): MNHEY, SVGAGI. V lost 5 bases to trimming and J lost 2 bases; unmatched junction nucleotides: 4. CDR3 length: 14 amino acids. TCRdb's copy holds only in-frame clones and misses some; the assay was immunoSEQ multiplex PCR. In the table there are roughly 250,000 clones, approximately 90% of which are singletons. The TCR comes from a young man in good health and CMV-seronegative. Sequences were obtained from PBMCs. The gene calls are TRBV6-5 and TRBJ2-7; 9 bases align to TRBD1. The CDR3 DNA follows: TGTGCCAGCAGTCCGGGACAGGGTGCCTACGAGCAGTACTTC. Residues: CASSPGQGAYEQYF.